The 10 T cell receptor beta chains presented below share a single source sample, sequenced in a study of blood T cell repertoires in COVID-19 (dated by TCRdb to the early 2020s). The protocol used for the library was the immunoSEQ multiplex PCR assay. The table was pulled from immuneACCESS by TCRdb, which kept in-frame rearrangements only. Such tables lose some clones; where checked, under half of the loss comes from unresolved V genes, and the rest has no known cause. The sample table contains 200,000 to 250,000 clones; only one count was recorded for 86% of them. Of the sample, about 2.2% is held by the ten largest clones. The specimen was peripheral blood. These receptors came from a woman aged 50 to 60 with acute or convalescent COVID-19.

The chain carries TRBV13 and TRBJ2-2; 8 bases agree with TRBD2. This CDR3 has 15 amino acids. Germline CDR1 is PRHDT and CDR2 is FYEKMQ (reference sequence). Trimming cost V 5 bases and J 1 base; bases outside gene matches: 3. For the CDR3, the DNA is TGTGCCAGCAGCCCGGGGGGGATGAACACCGGGGAGCTGTTTTTT. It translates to CASSPGGMNTGELFF.

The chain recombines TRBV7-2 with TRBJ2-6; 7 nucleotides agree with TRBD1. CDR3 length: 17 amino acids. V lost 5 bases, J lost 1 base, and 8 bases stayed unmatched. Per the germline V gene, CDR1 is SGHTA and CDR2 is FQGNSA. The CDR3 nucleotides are TGTGCCAGCAGCCTGGACAGGCTTCGTTCTGGGGCCAACGTCCTGACTTTC. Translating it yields CASSLDRLRSGANVLTF.

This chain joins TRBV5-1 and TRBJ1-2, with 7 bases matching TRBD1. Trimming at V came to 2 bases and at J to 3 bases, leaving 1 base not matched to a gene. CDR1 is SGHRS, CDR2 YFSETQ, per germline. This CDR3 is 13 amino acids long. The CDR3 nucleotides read TGCGCCAGCAGCTTTACAGGGGACTATGGCTACACCTTC. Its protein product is CASSFTGDYGYTF.

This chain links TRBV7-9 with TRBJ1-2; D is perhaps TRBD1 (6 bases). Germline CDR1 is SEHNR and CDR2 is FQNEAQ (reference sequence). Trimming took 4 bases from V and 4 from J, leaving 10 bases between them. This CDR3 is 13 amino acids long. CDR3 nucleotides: TGTGCCAGCAGCTCAGGGGAGGGCTATGGCTACACCTTC. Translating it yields CASSSGEGYGYTF.

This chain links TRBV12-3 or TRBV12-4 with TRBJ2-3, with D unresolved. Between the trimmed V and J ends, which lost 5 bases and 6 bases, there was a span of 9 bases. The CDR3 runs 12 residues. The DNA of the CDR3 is TGTGCCAGCAGTATACACCCCGATACGCAGTATTTT. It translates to CASSIHPDTQYF.

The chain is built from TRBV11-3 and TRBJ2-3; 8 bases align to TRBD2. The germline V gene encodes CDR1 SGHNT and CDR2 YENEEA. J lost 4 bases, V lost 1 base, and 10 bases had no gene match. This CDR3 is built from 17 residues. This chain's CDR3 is CASSLVFAGGLADTQYF. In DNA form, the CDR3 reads TGTGCCAGCAGCTTAGTTTTCGCGGGGGGCCTCGCAGATACGCAGTATTTT.

The CDR3, as DNA: TGTGCCAGCAGGCCACAGCCTCTAAACTATGGCTACACCTTC. Protein sequence: CASRPQPLNYGYTF. The chain employs TRBV6-6 and TRBJ1-2; unclear D gene. The CDR3 consists of 14 residues. Deletions cut 6 bases from V and 2 bases from J, with 13 bases between. CDR1 and CDR2 from the germline V gene are MNHNY and SVGAGI (reference sequence).

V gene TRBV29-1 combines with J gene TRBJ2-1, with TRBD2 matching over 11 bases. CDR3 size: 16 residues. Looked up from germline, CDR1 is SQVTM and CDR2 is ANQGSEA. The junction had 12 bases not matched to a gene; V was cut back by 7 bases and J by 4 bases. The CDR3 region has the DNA TGCAGCGCTCCCACCCCTACTAGCGGGAGTTACAATGAGCAGTTCTTC. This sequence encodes CSAPTPTSGSYNEQFF.

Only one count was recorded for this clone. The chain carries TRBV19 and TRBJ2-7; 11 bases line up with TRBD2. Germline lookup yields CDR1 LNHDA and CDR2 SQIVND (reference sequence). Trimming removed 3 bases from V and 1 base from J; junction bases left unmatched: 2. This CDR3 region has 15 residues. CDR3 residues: CASSIGTSGSYEQYF. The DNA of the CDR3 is TGTGCCAGTAGTATTGGGACTAGCGGATCCTACGAGCAGTACTTC.

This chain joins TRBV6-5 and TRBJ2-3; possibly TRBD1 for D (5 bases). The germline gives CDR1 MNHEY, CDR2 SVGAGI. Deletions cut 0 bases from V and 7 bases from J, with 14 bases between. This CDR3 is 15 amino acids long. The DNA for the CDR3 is TGTGCCAGCAGTTACTCGACTGGGGCGGAAAATACGCAGTATTTT. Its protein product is CASSYSTGAENTQYF.